Listed below are T cell receptor beta chains from one sample, sequenced in a study of siplizumab effects on memory and regulatory T cells. Profiling relied on immunoSEQ multiplex PCR, and the TCRdb table lists in-frame clones only, not all of them. The sample includes 65,000 to 90,000 clones, 93% of them seen just once. The sequenced sample was CD8+ T cells sorted from blood. Receptors originate from a human donor in good health. CDR3s include the opening cysteine and the closing phenylalanine or tryptophan. The D gene is left open where the match is weak. Expanded clones are given a class, and other clones once, few, many or no size at all.

j_call d_call cdr3_length clone_size v_call cdr3_aa cdr3_nt
TRBJ1-2 NA 15 NA TRBV19 CATSRVVLDNYGYTF TGTGCCACCTCAAGGGTCGTTCTGGACAACTATGGCTACACCTTC
TRBJ2-7 NA 15 NA TRBV11-2 CASSLDPAAAYEQYF TGTGCCAGCAGCTTGGACCCCGCGGCAGCCTACGAGCAGTACTTC
TRBJ1-1 TRBD1 15 NA TRBV9 CASSAPGQGLTEAFF TGTGCCAGCAGCGCACCGGGACAGGGGTTGACTGAAGCTTTCTTT
TRBJ2-3 NA 15 NA TRBV2 CASSDGGRSTDTQYF TGTGCCAGCAGTGACGGGGGCAGGAGCACAGATACGCAGTATTTT
TRBJ2-5 NA 15 NA TRBV5-4 CASSLGTLAQETQYF TGTGCCAGCAGCTTGGGGACCCTAGCCCAAGAGACCCAGTACTTC
TRBJ2-7 NA 13 NA TRBV6-5 CASKFRGLYEQYF TGTGCCAGCAAATTCAGGGGCCTGTACGAGCAGTACTTC
TRBJ1-6 NA 14 NA TRBV2 CASSADFANSPLHF TGTGCCAGCAGCGCCGACTTCGCAAATTCACCCCTCCACTTT
TRBJ2-2 NA 16 NA TRBV7-9 CASSFGLQINTGELFF TGTGCCAGCAGCTTTGGTCTCCAGATCAACACCGGGGAGCTGTTTTTT
TRBJ1-2 TRBD1 13 once TRBV28 CASSSDRAAGYTF TGTGCCAGCAGTTCCGACAGGGCAGCTGGCTACACCTTC
TRBJ2-6 NA 15 NA TRBV2 CATRDGFSGANVLTF TGTGCCACCAGGGACGGCTTCTCTGGGGCCAACGTCCTGACTTTC
TRBJ1-1 TRBD1 13 NA TRBV6-1 CASIDRVNTEAFF TGTGCCAGCATCGACAGGGTGAACACTGAAGCTTTCTTT
TRBJ2-7 NA 13 NA TRBV27 CASGIGLNYEQYF TGTGCCAGCGGAATTGGACTGAACTACGAGCAGTACTTC
TRBJ1-1 NA 16 NA TRBV7-9 CASIRDTTPLNTEAFF TGTGCCAGCATCCGGGACACCACACCCTTGAACACTGAAGCTTTCTTT
TRBJ1-5 NA 13 few TRBV11-1 CASSLNSNQPQHF TGTGCCAGCAGCCTAAATAGCAATCAGCCCCAGCATTTT
TRBJ1-1 NA 14 once TRBV5-6 CASSQDPQKLEAFF TGCGCCAGCAGCCAAGATCCACAGAAGCTTGAAGCTTTCTTT
TRBJ2-4 NA 14 NA TRBV11-1 CASSLAGAVDIQYF TGTGCCAGCAGCTTAGCGGGCGCGGTGGACATTCAGTACTTC
TRBJ2-2 TRBD2 19 NA TRBV9 CASSPPLTSGGQNTGELFF TGTGCCAGCAGCCCCCCCCTGACTAGCGGGGGGCAAAACACCGGGGAGCTGTTTTTT
TRBJ2-5 TRBD2 17 NA TRBV4-1 CASSQVAAGGAWETQYF TGCGCCAGCAGCCAAGTTGCGGCGGGGGGAGCCTGGGAGACCCAGTACTTC
TRBJ2-5 TRBD1 14 NA TRBV5-6 CASSFPDRRETQYF TGTGCCAGCAGCTTCCCGGACAGGCGGGAGACCCAGTACTTC
TRBJ2-2 NA 13 NA TRBV7-6 CASSPGPHGELFF TGTGCCAGCAGCCCAGGACCCCATGGGGAGCTGTTTTTT